This TCR beta chain was found in a study of metastatic and nonmetastatic thyroid tumors. Study-wide background: Repertoire data that came from the blood and tumor or nodule tissue of malignant and benign thyroid patients were compared.

No treatment of any kind had been given to any patient before thyroid surgery. TCRdb ran MiXCR on the PCR reads. The sample consists of approximately 13,000 clones, approximately 24% of them appearing once. V lost 6 bases and J 4 bases, leaving 19 bases between the germline ends. CDR1 and CDR2 (germline): LGHNA, YNFKEQ. This CDR3 comprises 15 residues. The sample comprised blood. This TCR derives from a male donor with papillary thyroid cancer or a benign thyroid nodule (not recorded which). Some clones in this sample may be carry-over from other donors' samples. The chain employs TRBV4-2 and TRBJ2-7; TRBD2 might be the D (6 bases). CDR3 amino acids: CASSEAGNTRYEQYF. For the CDR3, the DNA is TGTGCCAGCAGTGAGGCGGGAAATACCCGATACGAGCAGTACTTC.